This T cell receptor beta chain was captured in a study of T cell repertoires in cytomegalovirus infection. For the study at large: Through public TCR beta signatures, both CMV infection and matching HLA type were indicated.

The V and J ends lost 0 bases and 1 base, in that order; junction bases with no gene match: 1. CDR3 length equals 16 residues. Germline V gene data show CDR1 as MNHEY and CDR2 as SVGAGI. The table lists this clonotype with a few counts. Its antigen is currently unknown. MiXCR, run by TCRdb on the reads, gives a single entry per CDR3 protein. The sample holds approximately 120,000 distinct CDR3 sequences, about 30% seen once. Study-wide findings and caveats: Accumulated public TCR beta family frequency recognized individuals carrying CMV together with the relevant HLA.

This chain uses TRBV6-5 with TRBJ2-1, with TRBD2 identical over 9 bases. The sample in question was CD8+ T cells from cultured PBMCs, obtained from culture after CMV antigen stimulation. The source is a human donor in good health (CMV status not recorded). Some clones in this sample may be carry-over from other donors' samples. CDR3 sequence reads: CASSYSAGGSYNEQFF. In nucleotides, the CDR3 is TGTGCCAGCAGTTACTCAGCGGGGGGTTCCTACAATGAGCAGTTCTTC.